This TCR beta chain was sequenced in a study of blood T cells in healthy people across ages. The junction had 8 bases not matched to a gene; V was cut back by 6 bases and J by 6 bases. The CDR3 runs to 14 residues. Germline assignment: CDR1 MNHNS and CDR2 SASEGT. This clonotype was recorded once. What it binds is unknown. The authors ran a second PCR of about 6 to 11 cycles using a sample-barcoded 5' primer and a J-beta primer mix. TCRdb processed the 5' RACE reads anew with MiXCR; each CDR3 protein has one entry. The table lists around 1.5 million distinct CDR3 sequences, roughly a third of them singletons. Findings and limits, study-wide: Investigators treated diversity estimates from one million T cells as underestimates.

The genes are TRBV6-1 and TRBJ1-2, with TRBD1 identical over 9 bases. This clonotype was sampled from a woman younger than 45 in good health. Sample: blood. The CDR3 bases are TGTGCCAGCAGCCGGGACAGGGAAGATAATGGCTACACCTTC. Translated, it gives CASSRDREDNGYTF.